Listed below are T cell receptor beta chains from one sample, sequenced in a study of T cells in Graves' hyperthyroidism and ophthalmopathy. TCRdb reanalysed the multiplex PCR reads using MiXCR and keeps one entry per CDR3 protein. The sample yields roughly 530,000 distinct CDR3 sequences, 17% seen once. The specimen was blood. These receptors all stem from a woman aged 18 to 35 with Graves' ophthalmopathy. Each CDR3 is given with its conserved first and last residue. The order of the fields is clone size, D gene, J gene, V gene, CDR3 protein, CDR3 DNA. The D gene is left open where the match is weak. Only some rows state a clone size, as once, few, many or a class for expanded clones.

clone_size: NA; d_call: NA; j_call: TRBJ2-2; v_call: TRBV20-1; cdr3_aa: CSANQDTGELFF; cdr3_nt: TGCAGTGCTAATCAGGACACCGGGGAGCTGTTTTTT
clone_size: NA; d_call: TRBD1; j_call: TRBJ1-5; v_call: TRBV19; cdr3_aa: CASSLTGKQPQHF; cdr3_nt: TGTGCCAGTAGTTTGACAGGGAAACAGCCCCAGCATTTT
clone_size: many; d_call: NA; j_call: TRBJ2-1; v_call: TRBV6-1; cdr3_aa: CASSARQELYEQFF; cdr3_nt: TGTGCCAGCAGTGCCCGACAGGAGTTATACGAGCAGTTCTTC
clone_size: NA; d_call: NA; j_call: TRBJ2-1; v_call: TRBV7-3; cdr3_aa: CASSLTGTGNEQFF; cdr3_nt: TGTGCCAGCAGCTTAACCGGGACGGGCAATGAGCAGTTCTTC
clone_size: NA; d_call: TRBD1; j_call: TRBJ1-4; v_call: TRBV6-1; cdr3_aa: CASLSPGTGNGKLFF; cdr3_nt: TGTGCCAGTCTATCCCCCGGGACAGGGAACGGAAAACTGTTTTTT
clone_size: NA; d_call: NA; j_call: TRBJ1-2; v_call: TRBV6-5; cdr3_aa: CASSYSRESNYGYTF; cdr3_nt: TGTGCCAGCAGTTACTCTAGAGAGTCCAACTATGGCTACACCTTC
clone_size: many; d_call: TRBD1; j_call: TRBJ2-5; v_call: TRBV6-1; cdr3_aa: CASRGTGGMLETQYF; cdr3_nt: TGTGCCAGCAGGGGGACAGGGGGCATGTTGGAGACCCAGTACTTC
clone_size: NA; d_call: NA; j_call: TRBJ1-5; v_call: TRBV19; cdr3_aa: CASSIRGRNQPQHF; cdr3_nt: TGTGCCAGTAGTATAAGGGGACGCAATCAGCCCCAGCATTTT
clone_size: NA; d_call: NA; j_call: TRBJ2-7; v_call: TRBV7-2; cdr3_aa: CASSRGGGKQYF; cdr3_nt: TGCGCCAGCAGCCGAGGGGGGGGTAAGCAGTACTTC
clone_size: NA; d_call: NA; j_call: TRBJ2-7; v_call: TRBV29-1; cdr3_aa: CSVQGGWDEPYF; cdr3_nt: TGCAGCGTCCAGGGGGGCTGGGACGAGCCGTACTTC
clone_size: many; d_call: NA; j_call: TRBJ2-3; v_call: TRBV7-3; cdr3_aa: CASSLNDVTDTQYF; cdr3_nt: TGTGCCAGCAGCTTAAACGACGTCACAGATACGCAGTATTTT
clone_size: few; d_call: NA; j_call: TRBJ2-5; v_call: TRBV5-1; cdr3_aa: CASSPGTVRGTQYF; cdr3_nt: TGCGCCAGCAGCCCCGGGACTGTTAGGGGTACCCAGTACTTC
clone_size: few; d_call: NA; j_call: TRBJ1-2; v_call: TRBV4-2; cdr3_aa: CASSQELLYGYTF; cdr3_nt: TGTGCCAGCAGCCAAGAATTGCTATATGGCTACACCTTC
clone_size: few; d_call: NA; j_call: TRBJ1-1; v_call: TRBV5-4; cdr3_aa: CASSLEGGRRTEAFF; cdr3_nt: TGTGCCAGCAGCTTGGAAGGGGGGCGCCGGACTGAAGCTTTCTTT
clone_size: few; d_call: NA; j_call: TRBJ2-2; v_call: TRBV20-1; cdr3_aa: CSARGPGELFF; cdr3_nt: TGCAGTGCTAGGGGACCCGGGGAGCTGTTTTTT
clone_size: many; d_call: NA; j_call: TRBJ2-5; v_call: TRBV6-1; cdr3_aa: CASTSVGGARETQYF; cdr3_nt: TGTGCCAGCACCTCTGTCGGGGGCGCCCGGGAGACCCAGTACTTC
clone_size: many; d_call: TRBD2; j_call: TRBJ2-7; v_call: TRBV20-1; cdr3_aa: CSARKWGAGADEQYF; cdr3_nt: TGCAGTGCTAGAAAGTGGGGAGCGGGAGCGGACGAGCAGTACTTC
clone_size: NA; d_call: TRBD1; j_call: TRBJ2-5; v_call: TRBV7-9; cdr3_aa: CASSSPTGQETQYF; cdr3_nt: TGTGCCAGCAGCTCCCCGACAGGGCAAGAGACCCAGTACTTC
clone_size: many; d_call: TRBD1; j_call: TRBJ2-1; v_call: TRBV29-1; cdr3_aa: CSVPGQGAYEQFF; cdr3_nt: TGCAGCGTACCTGGACAGGGGGCCTATGAGCAGTTCTTC
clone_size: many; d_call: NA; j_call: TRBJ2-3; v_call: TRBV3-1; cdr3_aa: CASSPHLLTDTQYF; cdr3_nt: TGTGCCAGCAGCCCACATCTTCTTACAGATACGCAGTATTTT
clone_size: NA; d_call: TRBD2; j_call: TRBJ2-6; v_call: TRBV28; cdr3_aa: CASSLITSAGANVLTF; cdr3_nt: TGTGCCAGCAGTTTAATTACTAGCGCTGGGGCCAACGTCCTGACTTTC
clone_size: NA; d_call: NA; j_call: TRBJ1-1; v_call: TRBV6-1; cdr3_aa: CASSDGRIGNTEAFF; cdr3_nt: TGTGCCAGCAGTGATGGACGGATCGGGAACACTGAAGCTTTCTTT
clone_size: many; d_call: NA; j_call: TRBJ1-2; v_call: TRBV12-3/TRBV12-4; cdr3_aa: CASSLTGKLNYGYTF; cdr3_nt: TGTGCCAGCAGTCTCACAGGGAAGCTTAACTATGGCTACACCTTC
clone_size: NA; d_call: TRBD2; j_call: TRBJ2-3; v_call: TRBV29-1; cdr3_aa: CSVGGGGADTQYF; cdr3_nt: TGCAGCGTTGGCGGGGGGGGAGCAGATACGCAGTATTTT
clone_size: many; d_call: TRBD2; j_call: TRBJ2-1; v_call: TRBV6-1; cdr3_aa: CASSEAWAGLAGGLSPNEQFF; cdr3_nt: TGTGCCAGCAGTGAAGCGTGGGCGGGACTAGCGGGAGGTTTATCCCCCAATGAGCAGTTCTTC
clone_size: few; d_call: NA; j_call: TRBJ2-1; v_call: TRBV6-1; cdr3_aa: CASRGKVSGHNEQFF; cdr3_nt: TGTGCCAGCAGAGGTAAGGTGTCAGGGCACAATGAGCAGTTCTTC
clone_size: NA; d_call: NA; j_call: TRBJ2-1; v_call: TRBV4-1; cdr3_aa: CASSQGAVGNEQFF; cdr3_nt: TGCGCCAGCAGCCAAGGGGCAGTAGGCAATGAGCAGTTCTTC
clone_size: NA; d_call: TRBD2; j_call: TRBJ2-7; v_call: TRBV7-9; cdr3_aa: CASSFLAGGSYEQYF; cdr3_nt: TGTGCCAGCAGCTTCCTAGCGGGGGGCTCCTACGAGCAGTACTTC
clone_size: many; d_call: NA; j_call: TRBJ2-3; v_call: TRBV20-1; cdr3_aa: CSATSGIPTDTQYF; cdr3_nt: TGCAGTGCTACATCCGGGATCCCGACAGATACGCAGTATTTT
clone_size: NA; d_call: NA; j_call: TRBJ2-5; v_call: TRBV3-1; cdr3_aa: CASRQGGGPEYF; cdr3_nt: TGTGCCAGCAGGCAAGGGGGGGGGCCGGAGTACTTC
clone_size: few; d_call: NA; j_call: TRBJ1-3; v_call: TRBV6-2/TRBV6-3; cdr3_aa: CASRGLGTIGNTIYF; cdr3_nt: TGTGCCAGCAGGGGCTTGGGGACAATTGGAAACACCATATATTTT
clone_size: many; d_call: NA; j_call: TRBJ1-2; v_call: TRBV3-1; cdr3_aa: CASSQDVLGYGYTF; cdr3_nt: TGTGCCAGCAGCCAAGATGTACTCGGGTATGGCTACACCTTC
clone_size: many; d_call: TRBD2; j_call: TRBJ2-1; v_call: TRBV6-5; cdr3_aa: CASSYGLEIDEQFF; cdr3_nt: TGTGCCAGCAGTTACGGACTAGAAATCGATGAGCAGTTCTTC
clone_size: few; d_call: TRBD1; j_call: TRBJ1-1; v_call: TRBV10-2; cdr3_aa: CASSRDSYMNTEAFF; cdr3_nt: TGCGCCAGCAGCCGGGACAGCTATATGAACACTGAAGCTTTCTTT
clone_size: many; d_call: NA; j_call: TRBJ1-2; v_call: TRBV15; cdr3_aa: CATSRDSNYGYTF; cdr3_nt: TGTGCCACCAGCAGGGACAGTAATTATGGCTACACCTTC
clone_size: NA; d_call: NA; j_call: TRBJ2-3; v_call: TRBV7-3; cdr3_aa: CASSPDDRDTQYF; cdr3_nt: TGTGCCAGCAGCCCGGATGACAGGGATACGCAGTATTTT
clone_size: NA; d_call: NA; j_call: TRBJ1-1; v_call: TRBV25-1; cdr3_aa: CASSELGRVEAFF; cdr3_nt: TGTGCCAGCAGTGAATTAGGCAGGGTTGAAGCTTTCTTT
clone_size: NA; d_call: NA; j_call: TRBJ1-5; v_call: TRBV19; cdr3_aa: CATSRQDNQPQHF; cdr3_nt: TGTGCCACATCTCGACAGGACAATCAGCCCCAGCATTTT
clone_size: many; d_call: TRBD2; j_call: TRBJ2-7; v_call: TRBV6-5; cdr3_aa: CASSYRGGERPYEQYF; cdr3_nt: TGTGCCAGCAGTTACCGGGGAGGGGAGCGTCCTTACGAGCAGTACTTC
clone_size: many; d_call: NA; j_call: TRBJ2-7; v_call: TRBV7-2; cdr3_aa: CASSFGKSYEQYF; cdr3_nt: TGTGCCAGCAGCTTCGGGAAGTCCTACGAGCAGTACTTC
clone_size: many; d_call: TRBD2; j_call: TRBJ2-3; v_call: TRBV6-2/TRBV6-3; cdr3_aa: CASGEREVADTQYF; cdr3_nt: TGTGCCAGCGGGGAGCGGGAGGTTGCAGATACGCAGTATTTT
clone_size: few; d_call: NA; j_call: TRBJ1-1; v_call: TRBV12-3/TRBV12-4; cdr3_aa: CASRGTAGMNTEAFF; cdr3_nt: TGTGCCAGCAGGGGGACGGCGGGGATGAACACTGAAGCTTTCTTT
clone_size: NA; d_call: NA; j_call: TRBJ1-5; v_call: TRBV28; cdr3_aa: CASSLWNQPQHF; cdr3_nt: TGTGCCAGCAGTTTATGGAATCAGCCCCAGCATTTT
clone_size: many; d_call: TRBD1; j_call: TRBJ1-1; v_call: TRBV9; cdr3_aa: CASSVGGTGGAFF; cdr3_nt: TGTGCCAGCAGCGTAGGGGGGACAGGGGGAGCTTTCTTT
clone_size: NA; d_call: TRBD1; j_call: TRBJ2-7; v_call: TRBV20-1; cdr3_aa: CSASGTGEDIAFSYEQYF; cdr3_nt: TGCAGTGCTAGCGGGACAGGGGAGGATATTGCTTTCTCCTACGAGCAGTACTTC
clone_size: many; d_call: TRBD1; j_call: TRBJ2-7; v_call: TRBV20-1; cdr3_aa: CSALGTGAYEQYF; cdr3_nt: TGCAGTGCTTTAGGGACAGGGGCCTACGAGCAGTACTTC
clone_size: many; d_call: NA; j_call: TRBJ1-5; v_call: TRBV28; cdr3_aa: CASSFLGYQPQHF; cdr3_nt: TGTGCCAGCAGTTTCTTGGGATATCAGCCCCAGCATTTT
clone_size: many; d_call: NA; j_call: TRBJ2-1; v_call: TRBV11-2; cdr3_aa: CASSLDSSRINEQFF; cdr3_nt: TGTGCCAGCAGCTTAGATTCATCCAGGATCAATGAGCAGTTCTTC
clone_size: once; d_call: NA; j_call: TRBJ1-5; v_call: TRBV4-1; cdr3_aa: CANSQGSARDNQPQHF; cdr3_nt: TGCGCCAACAGCCAAGGGTCGGCCAGGGACAATCAGCCCCAGCATTTT
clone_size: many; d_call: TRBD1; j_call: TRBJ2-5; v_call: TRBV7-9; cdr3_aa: CASSFRTGGTETQYF; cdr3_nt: TGTGCCAGCAGCTTTCGGACAGGGGGTACGGAGACCCAGTACTTC
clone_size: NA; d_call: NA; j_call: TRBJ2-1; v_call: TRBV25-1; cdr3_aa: CASSEHGGAYNEQFF; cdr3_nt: TGTGCCAGCAGTGAACACGGAGGGGCCTACAATGAGCAGTTCTTC
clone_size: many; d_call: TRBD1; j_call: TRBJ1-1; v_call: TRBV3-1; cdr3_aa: CASSQGHPGGWTEAFF; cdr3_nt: TGTGCCAGCAGCCAAGGCCACCCAGGGGGCTGGACTGAAGCTTTCTTT
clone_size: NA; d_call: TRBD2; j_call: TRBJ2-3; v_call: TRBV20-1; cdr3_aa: CSAQGLAGSTDTQYF; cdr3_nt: TGCAGTGCGCAAGGACTAGCTGGGAGCACAGATACGCAGTATTTT
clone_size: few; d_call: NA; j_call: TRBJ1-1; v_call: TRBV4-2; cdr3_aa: CASSQDGTANTEAFF; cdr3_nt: TGTGCCAGCAGCCAAGATGGGACGGCGAACACTGAAGCTTTCTTT
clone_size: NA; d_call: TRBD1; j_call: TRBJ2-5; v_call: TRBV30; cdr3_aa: CAWSVSGTGGNF; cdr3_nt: TGTGCCTGGAGTGTTTCCGGGACAGGGGGTAACTTC
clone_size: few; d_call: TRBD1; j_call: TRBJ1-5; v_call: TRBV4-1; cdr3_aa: CASSQVGTGDDQPQHF; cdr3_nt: TGCGCCAGCAGCCAAGTCGGGACAGGGGATGATCAGCCCCAGCATTTT
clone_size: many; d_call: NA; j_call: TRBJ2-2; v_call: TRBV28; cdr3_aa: CASSTGYSTGELFF; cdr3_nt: TGTGCCAGCAGTACAGGGTACAGCACCGGGGAGCTGTTTTTT
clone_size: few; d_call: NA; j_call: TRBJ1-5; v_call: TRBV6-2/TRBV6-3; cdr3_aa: CASSLPGGNQPQHF; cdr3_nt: TGTGCCAGCAGCCTCCCGGGTGGCAATCAGCCCCAGCATTTT
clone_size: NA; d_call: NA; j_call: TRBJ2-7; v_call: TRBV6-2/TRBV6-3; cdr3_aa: CASSRRYRVRLGLNEQYF; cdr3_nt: TGTGCCAGCAGTCGTAGGTACAGGGTCCGCCTTGGGCTGAACGAGCAGTACTTC